Each of the 9 T cell receptor beta chains below was sequenced from the same sample in a study of T-cell memory formation after mild COVID-19. TCRdb called the 5' RACE reads again in MiXCR, with one record for every CDR3 protein. The profile shows around 250,000 distinct CDR3 sequences, roughly 16% of them singletons. Sequenced input: PBMCs or a T cell subset sorted from them (not recorded which). The receptors derive from a young man who had mild COVID-19 (a few samples of this study predate the infection). Cell type and time point are not known.

The chain combines TRBV4-2 with TRBJ1-1; no clear D gene. CDR3 length equals 13 residues. The germline V gene has CDR1 LGHNA and CDR2 YNFKEQ. Trimming removed 0 bases from V and 10 bases from J, with 12 bases in between. As DNA, the CDR3 is TGTGCCAGCAGCCAAGACCTCGGGAGTGTAGCTTTCTTT. Translating it yields CASSQDLGSVAFF.

This chain links TRBV12-3 or TRBV12-4 with TRBJ2-2; 10 bases fit TRBD2. CDR3 length: 15 residues. Trimming took 6 bases from V and 5 from J; bases not matched to a gene: 6. This CDR3 reads CASRYSGGRTGELFF. CDR3 DNA: TGTGCCAGCAGATATAGCGGGGGGAGGACCGGGGAGCTGTTTTTT.

This chain links TRBV5-4 with TRBJ2-2, with D hard to call. The germline gives CDR1 SGHNT, CDR2 YYREEE (reference sequence). This CDR3 comprises 12 residues. V shed 5 bases and J shed 5 bases, with 7 bases lying between them. The CDR3 loop reads CASRKGTGELFF. The CDR3 DNA reads as TGTGCCAGCAGAAAAGGGACCGGGGAGCTGTTTTTT.

The rearrangement joins TRBV4-2 to TRBJ1-5; perhaps TRBD1 as D (6 bases). V lost 2 bases and J 0 bases, leaving 17 bases between the germline ends. Looked up from germline, CDR1 is LGHNA and CDR2 is YNFKEQ. The CDR3 has 18 residues. This CDR3 is CASSQKDRPLYSNQPQHF. CDR3 DNA sequence: TGTGCCAGCAGCCAAAAAGACAGGCCGCTCTATAGCAATCAGCCCCAGCATTTT.

This clonotype has ten or more counts. The chain couples TRBV19 to TRBJ2-2; D gene ambiguous. With 10 bases removed from V and 6 bases from J, the gap between germline ends came to 6 bases. Per the germline V gene, CDR1 is LNHDA and CDR2 is SQIVND (reference sequence). This CDR3 comprises 10 residues. Written as DNA, the CDR3 is TGTGCCACCCGAGCCGGGGAGCTGTTTTTT. Its protein product is CATRAGELFF.

This clonotype was seen at least ten times. The chain links TRBV29-1 to TRBJ2-3, with D possibly being TRBD1 or TRBD2 (5 bases each). Germline values: CDR1 SQVTM, CDR2 ANQGSEA. The V gene lost 5 bases and the J gene lost 3 bases, with 12 bases spanning the gap. The CDR3 consists of 13 residues. The chain's CDR3 is CSVTGTDTDTQYF. The CDR3 region has the DNA TGCAGCGTTACCGGGACGGATACAGATACGCAGTATTTT.

This clonotype was seen ten or more times. The V gene is TRBV6-5, the J gene TRBJ2-7; 10 nucleotides align to TRBD2. Germline-derived CDR1 and CDR2 are MNHEY and SVGAGI. CDR3 length: 17 amino acids. V gave up 0 bases and J gave up 3 bases; unmatched junction bases: 8. In DNA, the CDR3 is TGTGCCAGCAGTTACTCAGGCGTATCTAGCGGGGGCTACGAGCAGTACTTC. The encoded protein is CASSYSGVSSGGYEQYF.

The V gene is TRBV29-1, the J gene TRBJ2-5; 9 bases agree with TRBD1. The CDR3 loop spans 14 amino acids. The V gene's germline CDR1 is SQVTM and CDR2 ANQGSEA. The V segment lost 7 bases and the J segment 4 bases; nucleotides outside the gene matches: 10. The CDR3 sequence is CSAPGQGLGETQYF. CDR3 coding DNA: TGCAGCGCCCCGGGACAGGGTTTGGGAGAGACCCAGTACTTC.

V is TRBV5-1 and J is TRBJ2-2; D call uncertain. The CDR3 contains 14 residues. The V gene's germline CDR1 is SGHRS and CDR2 YFSETQ. V was cut by 1 base and J by 4 bases, with 8 bases left in between. The CDR3 here is CASSLFTATGELFF. For the CDR3, the DNA is TGCGCCAGCAGCTTGTTCACAGCCACCGGGGAGCTGTTTTTT.